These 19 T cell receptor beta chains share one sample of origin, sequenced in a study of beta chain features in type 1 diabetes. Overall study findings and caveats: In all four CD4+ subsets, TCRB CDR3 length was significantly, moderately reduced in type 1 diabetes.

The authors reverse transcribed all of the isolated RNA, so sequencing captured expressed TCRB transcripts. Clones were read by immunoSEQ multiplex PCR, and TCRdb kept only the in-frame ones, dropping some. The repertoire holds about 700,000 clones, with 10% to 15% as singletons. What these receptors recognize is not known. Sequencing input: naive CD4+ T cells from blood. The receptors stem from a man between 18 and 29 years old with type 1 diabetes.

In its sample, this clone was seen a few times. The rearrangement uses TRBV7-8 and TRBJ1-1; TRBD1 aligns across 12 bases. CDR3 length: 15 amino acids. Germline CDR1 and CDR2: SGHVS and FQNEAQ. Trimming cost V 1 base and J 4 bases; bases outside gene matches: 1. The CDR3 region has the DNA TGTGCCAGCAGCTTAGGGGACAGGGGGCCCACTGAAGCTTTCTTT. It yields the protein CASSLGDRGPTEAFF.

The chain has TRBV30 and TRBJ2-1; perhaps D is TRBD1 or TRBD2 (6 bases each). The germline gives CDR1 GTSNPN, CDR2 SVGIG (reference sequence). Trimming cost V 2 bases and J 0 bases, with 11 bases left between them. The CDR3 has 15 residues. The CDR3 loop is CAWSFGGRSYNEQFF. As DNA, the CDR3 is TGTGCCTGGAGTTTCGGGGGCCGCTCCTACAATGAGCAGTTCTTC.

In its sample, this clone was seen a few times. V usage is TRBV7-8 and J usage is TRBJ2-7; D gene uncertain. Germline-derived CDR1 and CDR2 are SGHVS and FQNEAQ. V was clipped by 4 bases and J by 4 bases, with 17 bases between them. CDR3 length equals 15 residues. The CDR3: CASSSGMGITYEQYF. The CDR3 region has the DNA TGTGCCAGCAGCTCCGGCATGGGAATTACTTACGAGCAGTACTTC. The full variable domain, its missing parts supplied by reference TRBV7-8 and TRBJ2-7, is GAGVSQSPRYKVAKRGQDVALRCDPISGHVSLFWYQQALGQGPEFLTYFQNEAQLDKSGLPSDRFFAERPEGSVSTLKIQRTQQEDSAVYLCASSSGMGITYEQYFGPGTRLTVT.

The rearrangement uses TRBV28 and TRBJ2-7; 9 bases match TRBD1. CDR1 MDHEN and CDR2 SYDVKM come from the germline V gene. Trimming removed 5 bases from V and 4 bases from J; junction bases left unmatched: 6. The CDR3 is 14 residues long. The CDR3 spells CASSAYRGPYEQYF. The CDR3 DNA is TGTGCCAGCAGTGCCTACAGGGGGCCGTACGAGCAGTACTTC.

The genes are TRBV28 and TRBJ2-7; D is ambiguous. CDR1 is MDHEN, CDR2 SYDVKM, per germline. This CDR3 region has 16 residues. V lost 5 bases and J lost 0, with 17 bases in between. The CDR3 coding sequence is TGTGCCAGCAGTCCGACTTACGCACTCTTCTCCTACGAGCAGTACTTC. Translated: CASSPTYALFSYEQYF.

The CDR3 sequence is CASRQGANSPLHF. The CDR3 region has the DNA TGTGCCAGCAGGCAGGGGGCCAATTCACCCCTCCACTTT. The gene calls are TRBV6-1 and TRBJ1-6, with TRBD1 matching over 8 bases. Germline-derived CDR1 and CDR2 are MNHNS and SASEGT. Unmatched junction bases numbered 2, after V lost 6 bases and J lost 7 bases. The CDR3 runs 13 residues.

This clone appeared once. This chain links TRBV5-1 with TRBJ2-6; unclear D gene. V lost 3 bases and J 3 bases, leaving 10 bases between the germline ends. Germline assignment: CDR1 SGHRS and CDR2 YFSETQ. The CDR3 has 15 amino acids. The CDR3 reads CASSYLGIGANVLTF. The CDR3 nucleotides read TGCGCCAGCAGCTATCTTGGTATTGGGGCCAACGTCCTGACTTTC.

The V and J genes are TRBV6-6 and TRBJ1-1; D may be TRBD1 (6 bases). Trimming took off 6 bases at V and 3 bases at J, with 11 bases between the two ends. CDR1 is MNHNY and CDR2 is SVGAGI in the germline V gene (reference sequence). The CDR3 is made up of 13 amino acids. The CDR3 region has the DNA TGTGCCAGCAGCCAACAGGGAGACACTGAAGCTTTCTTT. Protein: CASSQQGDTEAFF.

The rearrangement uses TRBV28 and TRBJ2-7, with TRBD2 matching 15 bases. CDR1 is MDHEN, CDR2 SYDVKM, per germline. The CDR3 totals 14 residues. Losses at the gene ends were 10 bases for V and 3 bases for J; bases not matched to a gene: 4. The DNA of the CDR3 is TGTGCCACCGAGGGACTAGCGGGAGGCTACGAGCAGTACTTC. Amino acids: CATEGLAGGYEQYF.

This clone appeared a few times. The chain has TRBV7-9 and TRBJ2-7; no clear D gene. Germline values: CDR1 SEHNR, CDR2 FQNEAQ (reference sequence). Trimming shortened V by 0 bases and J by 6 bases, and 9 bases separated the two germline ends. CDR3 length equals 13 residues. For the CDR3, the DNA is TGTGCCAGCAGCTTAGCGGGTCTAATCGAGCAGTACTTC. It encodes CASSLAGLIEQYF. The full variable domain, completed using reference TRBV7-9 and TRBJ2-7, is DTGVSQNPRHKITKRGQNVTFRCDPISEHNRLYWYRQTLGQGPEFLTYFQNEAQLEKSRLLSDRFSAERPKGSFSTLEIQRTEQGDSAMYLCASSLAGLIEQYFGPGTRLTVT.

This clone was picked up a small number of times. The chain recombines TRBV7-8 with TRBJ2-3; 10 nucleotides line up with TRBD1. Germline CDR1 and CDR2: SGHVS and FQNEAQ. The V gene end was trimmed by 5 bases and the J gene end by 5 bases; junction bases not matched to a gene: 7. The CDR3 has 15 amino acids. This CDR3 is CASSPGQGMVDTQYF. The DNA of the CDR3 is TGTGCCAGCAGCCCGGGACAGGGGATGGTAGATACGCAGTATTTT.

The chain's CDR3 is CASSPGTATGELFF. The CDR3 DNA reads TGCGCCAGCAGCCCCGGGACAGCCACCGGGGAGCTGTTTTTT. The genes are TRBV5-1 and TRBJ2-2; 7 bases are shared with TRBD1. Looked up from germline, CDR1 is SGHRS and CDR2 is YFSETQ. The J segment lost 4 bases and the V segment lost 4 bases, leaving 4 bases of the junction unmatched. The CDR3 extends over 14 amino acids.

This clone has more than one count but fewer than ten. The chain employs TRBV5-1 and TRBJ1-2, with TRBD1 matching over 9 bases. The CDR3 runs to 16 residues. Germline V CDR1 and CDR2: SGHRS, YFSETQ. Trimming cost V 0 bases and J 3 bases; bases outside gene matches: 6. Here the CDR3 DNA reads TGCGCCAGCAGCTTGGTCGGGACAGGGTTTGACTATGGCTACACCTTC. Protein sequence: CASSLVGTGFDYGYTF.

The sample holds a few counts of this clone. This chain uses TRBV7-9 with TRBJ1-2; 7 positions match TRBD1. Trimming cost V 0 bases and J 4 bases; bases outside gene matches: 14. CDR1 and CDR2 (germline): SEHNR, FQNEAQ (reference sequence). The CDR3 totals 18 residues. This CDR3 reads CASSLASGQAPVSYGYTF. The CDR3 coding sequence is TGTGCCAGCAGCTTAGCGTCCGGACAGGCGCCGGTTAGCTATGGCTACACCTTC.

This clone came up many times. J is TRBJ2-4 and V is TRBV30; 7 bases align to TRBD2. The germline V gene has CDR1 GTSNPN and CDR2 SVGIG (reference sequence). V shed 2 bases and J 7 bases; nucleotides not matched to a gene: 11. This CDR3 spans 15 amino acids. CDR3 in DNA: TGTGCCTGGAGTATCGGGGGGATTATCGGGAACATTCAGTACTTC. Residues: CAWSIGGIIGNIQYF.

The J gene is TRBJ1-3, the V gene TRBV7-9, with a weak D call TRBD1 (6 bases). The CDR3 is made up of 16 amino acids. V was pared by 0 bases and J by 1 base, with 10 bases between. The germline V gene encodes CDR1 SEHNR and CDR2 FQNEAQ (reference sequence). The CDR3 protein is CASSLALDRSGNTIYF. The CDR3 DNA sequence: TGTGCCAGCAGCTTAGCCCTTGACAGGTCTGGAAACACCATATATTTT.

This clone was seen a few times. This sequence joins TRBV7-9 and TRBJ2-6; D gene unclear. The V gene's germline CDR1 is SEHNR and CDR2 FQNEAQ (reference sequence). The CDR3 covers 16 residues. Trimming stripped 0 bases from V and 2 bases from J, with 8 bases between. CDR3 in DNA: TGTGCCAGCAGCTTAGCTTCTTCGCCTGGGGCCAACGTCCTGACTTTC. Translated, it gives CASSLASSPGANVLTF.

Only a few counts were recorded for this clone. This CDR3 is CASMETWSYEQYF. The CDR3 nucleotides read TGTGCCAGCATGGAGACTTGGTCCTACGAGCAGTACTTC. The chain uses TRBV2 and TRBJ2-7; no clear D gene. There are 13 residues in the CDR3. V gave up 7 bases and J gave up 1 base, with 11 bases separating them. Germline loops: CDR1 SNHLY, CDR2 FYNNEI.

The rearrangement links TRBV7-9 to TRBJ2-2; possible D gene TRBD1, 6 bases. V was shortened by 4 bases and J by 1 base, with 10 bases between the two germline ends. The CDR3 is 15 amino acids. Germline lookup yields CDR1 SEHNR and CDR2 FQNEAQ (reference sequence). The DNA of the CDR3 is TGTGCCAGCAGCTGGGGGACACAGAACACCGGGGAGCTGTTTTTT. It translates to CASSWGTQNTGELFF. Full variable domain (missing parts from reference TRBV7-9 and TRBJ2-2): DTGVSQNPRHKITKRGQNVTFRCDPISEHNRLYWYRQTLGQGPEFLTYFQNEAQLEKSRLLSDRFSAERPKGSFSTLEIQRTEQGDSAMYLCASSWGTQNTGELFFGEGSRLTVL.